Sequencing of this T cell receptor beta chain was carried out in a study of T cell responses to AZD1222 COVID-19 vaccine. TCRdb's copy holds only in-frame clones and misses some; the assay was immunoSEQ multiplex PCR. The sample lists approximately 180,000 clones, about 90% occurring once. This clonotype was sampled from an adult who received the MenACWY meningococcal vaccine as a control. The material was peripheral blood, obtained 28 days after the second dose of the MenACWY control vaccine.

CDR3 residues: CASSFTTGGYEQYF. CDR3 in DNA: TGTGCCAGCAGCTTCACGACAGGGGGCTACGAGCAGTACTTC. This rearrangement joins TRBV7-2 to TRBJ2-7; the match to TRBD1 covers 9 bases. Germline V gene sequence: CDR1 SGHTA, CDR2 FQGNSA. The CDR3 loop spans 14 amino acids. V was clipped by 3 bases and J by 3 bases; unmatched bases: 3.